This TCR beta chain was found in a study of T cells in Graves' hyperthyroidism and ophthalmopathy. Whole-study findings and limits: Blood shared most expanded thyroid clonotypes above 0.001.

The investigators amplified TCR beta CDR3 regions from RNA transcripts. HTBI primers drove first-round RT-PCR of the TCR CDR3. TCRdb used MiXCR to reprocess the multiplex PCR reads, holding one entry per CDR3 protein. The sample consists of about 740,000 distinct CDR3 sequences, 12% to 15% of them appearing once. CDR3 length equals 16 residues. V lost 5 bases to trimming and J lost 2 bases; unmatched junction nucleotides: 6. This clonotype was observed a handful of times. The target antigen is unknown. V gene TRBV12-3 or TRBV12-4 combines with J gene TRBJ2-7; 13 nucleotides match TRBD2. Sequenced material: blood. This receptor was taken from a woman in her late teens or twenties with Graves' hyperthyroidism. This chain's CDR3 is CASSERTSGSPYEQYF. DNA for the CDR3: TGTGCCAGCAGTGAGCGGACTAGCGGGAGTCCCTACGAGCAGTACTTC.